These 26 T cell receptor beta chains were sequenced from one sample in a study of T cell changes during pregnancy in multiple sclerosis. The data were produced by immunoSEQ multiplex PCR, yet TCRdb's version contains in-frame clones alone and is incomplete. The sample has 40,000 to 55,000 clones; roughly nine tenths are singletons. The input for sequencing was CD8+ T cells from peripheral blood mononuclear cells, taken in the second trimester of pregnancy. The receptors shown here come from a female donor with multiple sclerosis, enrolled in a pregnancy study.

This clone was found a few times. The chain couples TRBV2 to TRBJ1-1; D is unresolved. Germline CDR1 is SNHLY and CDR2 is FYNNEI. Trimming took off 10 bases at V and 4 bases at J, with 4 bases between the two ends. The CDR3 contains 9 residues. CDR3 nucleotide sequence: TGTGCCATCGGCACTGAAGCTTTCTTT. It specifies CAIGTEAFF.

The rearrangement uses TRBV6-1 and TRBJ1-2; 10 bases line up with TRBD1. This CDR3 spans 14 amino acids. CDR1 and CDR2 from the germline V gene are MNHNS and SASEGT. Trimming at V came to 6 bases and at J to 6 bases, leaving 7 bases not matched to a gene. The CDR3 nucleotides read TGTGCCAGCAGGGACCGGGACAGGGGCCATGGCTACACCTTC. Residues: CASRDRDRGHGYTF.

The gene calls are TRBV5-1 and TRBJ1-1; 12 positions match TRBD1. CDR3 length: 13 amino acids. The trim removed 7 bases at V and 7 bases at J, leaving 5 bases unmatched. Germline loops: CDR1 SGHRS, CDR2 YFSETQ. CDR3 nucleotides: TGCGCCAGCTCCGGGACAGGGGGCAATGAAGCTTTCTTT. Amino acid sequence: CASSGTGGNEAFF.

Only one count was recorded for this clone. The chain carries TRBV10-1 and TRBJ1-1; D gene uncertain. The V end lost 5 bases, the J end lost 1 base, and 14 bases lay between the germline ends. This CDR3 has 15 residues. In germline, CDR1 is WNHNN, CDR2 SYGVQD (reference sequence). CDR3 coding DNA: TGCGCCAGCAGTCTTAGGAGGACCTCGAACACTGAAGCTTTCTTT. It is translated as CASSLRRTSNTEAFF.

This clone was observed a handful of times. The chain employs TRBV5-6 and TRBJ2-4; D is possibly TRBD1 (6 bases). Germline loops: CDR1 SGHDT, CDR2 YYEEEE. The CDR3 consists of 15 residues. V lost 2 bases and J lost 5, with 14 bases in between. This CDR3 is CASSFAGTRENIQYF. CDR3 bases: TGTGCCAGCAGCTTTGCTGGGACAAGAGAAAACATTCAGTACTTC. Based on the CDR3 plus reference TRBV5-6 and TRBJ2-4, the full variable domain is DAGVTQSPTHLIKTRGQQVTLRCSPKSGHDTVSWYQQALGQGPQFIFQYYEEEERQRGNFPDRFSGHQFPNYSSELNVNALLLGDSALYLCASSFAGTRENIQYFGAGTRLSVL.

The chain uses TRBV2 and TRBJ1-1, with 9 bases aligning to TRBD1. Germline V lookup: CDR1 SNHLY, CDR2 FYNNEI. The CDR3 is 15 amino acids. V gave up 7 bases and J gave up 8 bases; unmatched junction bases: 14. DNA of the CDR3: TGTGCCAGCATCTCGGCTTCCGGGGGGACAGGGGAAGCTTTCTTT. This gives the protein CASISASGGTGEAFF.

The chain employs TRBV18 and TRBJ1-6; perhaps TRBD1 as D (6 bases). The CDR3 is 19 amino acids. V lost 1 base to trimming and J lost 2 bases, with 18 bases between them. Germline CDR1 and CDR2: KGHSH and LQKENI. CDR3 bases: TGTGCCAGCTCACCACAGTCCGGATGGGGGCGCCCCTATAATTCACCCCTCCACTTT. The encoded protein is CASSPQSGWGRPYNSPLHF.

The rearrangement uses TRBV30 and TRBJ1-6; possibly TRBD1 for D (5 bases). CDR3 length: 15 amino acids. Trimming removed 0 bases from V and 5 bases from J, with 11 bases in between. The germline CDR1 and CDR2 sequences are GTSNPN and SVGIG (reference sequence). The CDR3 coding sequence is TGTGCCTGGAGTGTAATGGGGCCGGATAATTCACCCCTCCACTTT. It translates to CAWSVMGPDNSPLHF.

This chain links TRBV16 with TRBJ2-7; 8 nucleotides agree with TRBD1. Germline CDR1 is KGHSY and CDR2 is FQNENV. There are 13 residues in the CDR3. Germline trimming cut 6 bases from V and 3 bases from J; bases unmatched to any gene: 4. The CDR3 spells CASRGTGGYEQYF. CDR3 DNA sequence: TGTGCCAGCAGGGGTACAGGGGGCTACGAGCAGTACTTC.

The V and J genes are TRBV27 and TRBJ2-7; the match to TRBD2 covers 8 bases. CDR3 size: 17 residues. The trim removed 1 base at V and 2 bases at J, leaving 10 bases unmatched. The germline V gene has CDR1 MNHEY and CDR2 SMNVEV (reference sequence). The CDR3 is CASSLLIRGGLAYEQYF. DNA for the CDR3: TGTGCCAGCAGTTTATTAATCCGGGGGGGACTCGCCTACGAGCAGTACTTC.

The chain links TRBV5-1 to TRBJ2-7; a possible D gene is TRBD2 (6 bases). Germline CDR1 SGHRS, CDR2 YFSETQ. V dropped 3 bases and J dropped 3 bases, with 13 bases sitting between them. CDR3 length: 14 amino acids. In nucleotides, the CDR3 is TGCGCCAGCAGCTGGGGGGAGCGCATCTACGAGCAGTACTTC. This codes for CASSWGERIYEQYF.

The chain uses TRBV28 and TRBJ2-2; possibly TRBD2 for D (5 bases). This CDR3 comprises 16 residues. CDR1 and CDR2 from the germline V gene are MDHEN and SYDVKM. The ends were cut back, 4 bases at V and 0 bases at J, with 12 bases in the middle. The CDR3 DNA sequence: TGTGCCAGCAGTTCCGGACTGCCCGCGAACACCGGGGAGCTGTTTTTT. Its protein product is CASSSGLPANTGELFF.

This clone appeared once. In nucleotides, the CDR3 is TGTGCCAGCGCGCGCCCCTTGACAGGGTTCCATGAGCAGTTCTTC. As protein: CASARPLTGFHEQFF. The chain recombines TRBV2 with TRBJ2-1, with 7 bases lining up with TRBD1. The germline gives CDR1 SNHLY, CDR2 FYNNEI. With 8 bases clipped from V and 8 bases from J, the junction kept 15 bases outside the gene matches. The CDR3 totals 15 residues.

The chain links TRBV29-1 to TRBJ2-7; D gene uncertain. The CDR3 has 12 amino acids. V gave up 4 bases and J gave up 6 bases, with 13 bases separating them. Germline loops: CDR1 SQVTM, CDR2 ANQGSEA. CDR3 in DNA: TGCAGCGTTGGAGGCAGAACCCTCGAGCAGTACTTC. Amino acids: CSVGGRTLEQYF.

In its sample, this clone was seen once. The chain couples TRBV21-1 to TRBJ1-2; the table calls TRBD1, which could not be checked here. TRBV21-1 is flagged as a pseudogene. The CDR3 totals 13 residues. In DNA form, the CDR3 reads TGTGCCAGCAGCAAGCGCACAGGGTATGGCTACACCTTC. Translated: CASSKRTGYGYTF.

The V gene is TRBV25-1, the J gene TRBJ2-1; 13 bases are a match to TRBD2. Germline V gene sequence: CDR1 MGHDK, CDR2 SYGVNS. This CDR3 spans 13 amino acids. V gave up 6 bases and J gave up 15 bases; unmatched junction bases: 8. The CDR3 is CASSLTSGGPPFF. In DNA form, the CDR3 reads TGTGCCAGCAGCCTGACTAGCGGGGGGCCTCCGTTCTTC.

The genes are TRBV13 and TRBJ2-7, with 13 nucleotides matching TRBD2. V gave up 5 bases and J gave up 5 bases; unmatched junction bases: 9. CDR3 length: 16 amino acids. Germline V gene sequence: CDR1 PRHDT, CDR2 FYEKMQ (reference sequence). The DNA of the CDR3 is TGTGCCAGCAGCGAAATGACTAGCGGGAGGTCCAACGAGCAGTACTTC. Translation: CASSEMTSGRSNEQYF.

This clone appeared once. The gene calls are TRBV5-4 and TRBJ1-2; D gene uncertain. V lost 1 base to trimming and J lost 8 bases, with 15 bases between them. This CDR3 has 14 amino acids. Germline loops: CDR1 SGHNT, CDR2 YYREEE (reference sequence). CDR3 nucleotide sequence: TGTGCCAGCAGCTTGACGTTTGACATCCAGGGCTACACCTTC. Protein sequence: CASSLTFDIQGYTF. The variable domain in full, with the rest retrieved from reference TRBV5-4 and TRBJ1-2, is ETGVTQSPTHLIKTRGQQVTLRCSSQSGHNTVSWYQQALGQGPQFIFQYYREEENGRGNFPPRFSGLQFPNYSSELNVNALELDDSALYLCASSLTFDIQGYTFGSGTRLTVV.

This chain links TRBV15 with TRBJ2-7, with D unresolved. Deletions cut 5 bases from V and 2 bases from J, with 16 bases between. The V gene's germline CDR1 is LNHNV and CDR2 YYDKDF (reference sequence). This CDR3 is built from 15 residues. CDR3 in DNA: TGTGCCACCAGCCCCTACACGGAGATTCCCTACGAGCAGTACTTC. Its protein is CATSPYTEIPYEQYF.

The chain combines TRBV5-1 with TRBJ2-3, with 13 bases fitting TRBD2. The junction had 7 bases not matched to a gene; V was cut back by 3 bases and J by 0 bases. The germline CDR1 and CDR2 sequences are SGHRS and YFSETQ. The CDR3 length is 18 residues. CDR3 in DNA: TGCGCCAGCAGCTGGGGACTAGCGGGGTCGTATAGCACAGATACGCAGTATTTT. Amino acids: CASSWGLAGSYSTDTQYF.

The V call is TRBV11-2, the J call TRBJ2-1; perhaps TRBD1 as D (5 bases). The CDR3 consists of 18 residues. The ends were cut back, 5 bases at V and 0 bases at J, with 20 bases in the middle. Germline V gives CDR1 SGHAT, CDR2 FQNNGV. CDR3 DNA sequence: TGTGCCAGCAGCGCTTTTTTTAGTCCGGACAACTCCTACAATGAGCAGTTCTTC. Protein product: CASSAFFSPDNSYNEQFF.

The chain carries TRBV7-2 and TRBJ2-3; 10 nucleotides agree with TRBD1. This CDR3 has 16 residues. The V gene end was trimmed by 8 bases and the J gene end by 5 bases; junction bases not matched to a gene: 13. Germline assignment: CDR1 SGHTA and CDR2 FQGNSA. The CDR3 loop reads CASDGLGTGVLDTQYF. The CDR3 bases are TGTGCCAGCGACGGTCTTGGGACAGGGGTGTTAGATACGCAGTATTTT.

This chain connects TRBV29-1 to TRBJ1-4; tentative D call: TRBD1 (5 bases). This CDR3 region has 13 residues. Germline loops: CDR1 SQVTM, CDR2 ANQGSEA. The V and J ends lost 5 bases and 8 bases respectively, with 15 bases between them. The CDR3 bases are TGCAGCGTTCTAGACAGCCTGGGCGAAAAACTGTTTTTT. This encodes CSVLDSLGEKLFF.

The chain joins TRBV9 to TRBJ1-1; D uncertain. V lost 2 bases to trimming and J lost 1 base, with 6 bases between them. The CDR3 contains 13 residues. Germline CDR1 is SGDLS and CDR2 is YYNGEE. CDR3 in amino acids: CASSVEKNTEAFF. As DNA, the CDR3 is TGTGCCAGCAGCGTCGAGAAGAACACTGAAGCTTTCTTT.

Here the CDR3 reads CASSRTGDSNQPQHF. Here the CDR3 DNA reads TGTGCCAGCAGCCGGACAGGGGATAGCAATCAGCCCCAGCATTTT. This rearrangement joins TRBV14 to TRBJ1-5, with TRBD1 matching 9 bases. This CDR3 has 15 amino acids. Per the germline V gene, CDR1 is SGHDN and CDR2 is FVKESK. The V and J ends lost 4 bases and 0 bases, in that order; junction bases with no gene match: 1.

This chain joins TRBV14 and TRBJ2-3; D call uncertain. V was cut by 0 bases and J by 11 bases, with 15 bases left in between. The CDR3 sequence is 14 residues long. The V gene's germline CDR1 is SGHDN and CDR2 FVKESK. The CDR3 DNA is TGTGCCAGCAGCCAAGAAGGTCTGTCAGCGAAGCAGTATTTT. Its translation: CASSQEGLSAKQYF.